This paragraph covers one T cell receptor beta chain sequence. This sample stems from a study of blood T cells in healthy people across ages. Germline V gene sequence: CDR1 SQVTM, CDR2 ANQGSEA. The CDR3 runs to 11 residues. Between the trimmed V and J ends, which lost 8 bases and 2 bases, there was a span of 8 bases. The use of a sample-barcoded 5' primer and a J-beta primer mix characterized a second PCR of roughly 7 to 12 cycles. TCRdb called the 5' RACE reads again in MiXCR, with one record for every CDR3 protein. The table records some 370,000 distinct CDR3 sequences, approximately 47% of them present only once.

The TCR originated in a man aged 55 to 70 in good health. What was sequenced was blood. V is TRBV29-1 and J is TRBJ2-3; no clear D gene. The CDR3 reads CSSVTTDTQYF. In DNA, the CDR3 is TGCAGCTCCGTTACCACAGATACGCAGTATTTT.